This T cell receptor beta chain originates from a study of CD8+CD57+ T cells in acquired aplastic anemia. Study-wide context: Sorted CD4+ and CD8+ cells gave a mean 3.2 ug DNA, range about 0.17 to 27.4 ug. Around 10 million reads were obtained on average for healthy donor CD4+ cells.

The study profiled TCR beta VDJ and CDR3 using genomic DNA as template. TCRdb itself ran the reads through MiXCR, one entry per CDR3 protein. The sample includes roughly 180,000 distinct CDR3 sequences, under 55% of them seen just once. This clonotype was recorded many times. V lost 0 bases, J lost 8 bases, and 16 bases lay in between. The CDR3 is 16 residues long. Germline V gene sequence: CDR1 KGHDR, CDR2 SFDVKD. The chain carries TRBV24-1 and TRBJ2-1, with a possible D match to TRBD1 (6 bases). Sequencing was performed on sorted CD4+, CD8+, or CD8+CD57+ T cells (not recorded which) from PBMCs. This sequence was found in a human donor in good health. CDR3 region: CATSDLTRGRGDEQFF. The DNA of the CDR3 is TGTGCCACCAGTGATTTGACCAGGGGCCGAGGGGATGAGCAGTTCTTC.